This entry features one TCR beta chain sequence. What it recognizes is unknown. Indicated treatment: oral pan-JAK inhibitor, 5-10 mg twice daily. RNA, once extracted, was reverse transcribed into cDNA for use as the sequencing template. Clones were read by immunoSEQ multiplex PCR, and TCRdb kept only the in-frame ones, dropping some. The data contain some 200,000 clones, about 57% of them singletons. The CDR3 is made up of 12 amino acids. Between the trimmed V and J ends, which lost 3 bases and 5 bases, there was a span of 9 bases. Germline V gene sequence: CDR1 SQVTM, CDR2 ANQGSEA. These data originate in a study of CD8+ T cells in alopecia areata. Study-level findings and limits: Affected lesional scalp, above all in alopecia totalis/universalis, was more clonal than normal scalp.

The rearrangement links TRBV29-1 to TRBJ2-3; a possible D gene is TRBD2 (5 bases). This TCR was sampled from a human donor with alopecia areata. This specimen was CD4+ T cells sorted from blood, taken at week 4, from a patient treated with tofacitinib. The CDR3 loop reads CSVDEGLDTQYF. In DNA, the CDR3 is TGCAGCGTTGATGAGGGCCTAGATACGCAGTATTTT.